This TCR beta chain was profiled in a study of patients and donors after allogeneic stem cell transplantation. This clonotype came up many times. TCRdb reanalysed the RT-PCR reads using MiXCR and keeps one entry per CDR3 protein. Among about 74,000 distinct CDR3 sequences listed, approximately 25% were seen once. Germline-derived CDR1 and CDR2 are SEHNR and FQNEAQ (reference sequence). The V and J ends lost 5 bases and 7 bases respectively, with 11 bases between them. This CDR3 is built from 12 residues. The gene calls are TRBV7-9 and TRBJ1-2; possibly TRBD1 for D (5 bases). Sequencing input: blood, either unsorted or a sorted T cell fraction (not recorded which). This sequence was found in a human donor who was either an allogeneic HSCT recipient or a stem cell or donor lymphocyte infusion donor (not recorded which). It is not recorded whose cells these are; they may come from a transplant donor. DNA for the CDR3: TGTGCCAGCAGCGGAGGGGCCGTTGGCTACACCTTC. Translated: CASSGGAVGYTF. The full variable domain, rest sourced from reference TRBV7-9 and TRBJ1-2, is DTGVSQNPRHKITKRGQNVTFRCDPISEHNRLYWYRQTLGQGPEFLTYFQNEAQLEKSRLLSDRFSAERPKGSFSTLEIQRTEQGDSAMYLCASSGGAVGYTFGSGTRLTVV.